The 20 T cell receptor beta chains given below trace back to one sample, sequenced in a study of T cell responses to AZD1222 COVID-19 vaccine. The assay was immunoSEQ multiplex PCR, and TCRdb's table has in-frame clones only and misses some. The data contain 180,000 or so clones, 92% of them singletons. This sample comprised peripheral blood, obtained 28 days after the second AZD1222 dose. The origin of the receptors is an adult who received the AZD1222 COVID-19 vaccine.

This clone appeared a single time. The chain has TRBV9 and TRBJ1-1; no clear D gene. CDR1 is SGDLS, CDR2 YYNGEE, per germline. The CDR3 contains 20 residues. V gave up 0 bases and J gave up 4 bases, with 28 bases separating them. In nucleotides, the CDR3 is TGTGCCAGCAGCGTAGTTGACCGCGGGGTGTCGATACAAGTTGGCACTGAAGCTTTCTTT. It translates to CASSVVDRGVSIQVGTEAFF.

The chain recombines TRBV28 with TRBJ2-2, with 11 bases identical to TRBD1. The CDR3 has 14 residues. Germline V gene lookup returns CDR1 MDHEN and CDR2 SYDVKM. After removal of 8 bases from V and 7 bases from J, the junction contained 6 bases not matched to a gene. The CDR3 sequence: CASGGQGAHGELFF. DNA of the CDR3: TGTGCCAGCGGTGGACAGGGGGCTCACGGGGAGCTGTTTTTT.

V gene TRBV3-1 (or the pseudogene TRBV3-2) combines with J gene TRBJ2-5; D call uncertain. This CDR3 comprises 11 residues. V was trimmed by 2 bases and J by 4 bases, leaving 2 bases between them. Germline V gene sequence: CDR1 LGHDT, CDR2 YNNKEL (reference sequence). The chain's CDR3 is CASSQPETQYF. CDR3 nucleotide sequence: TGTGCCAGCAGCCAACCAGAGACCCAGTACTTC.

The chain has TRBV3-1 (or the pseudogene TRBV3-2) and TRBJ1-6, with D possibly matching TRBD1 (6 bases). V lost 1 base to trimming and J lost 2 bases, with 12 bases between them. CDR1 is LGHDT and CDR2 is YNNKEL in the germline V gene (reference sequence). CDR3 length equals 17 residues. CDR3 nucleotide sequence: TGTGCCAGCAGCCAAGTTTGGGGGGCGACCTATAATTCACCCCTCCACTTT. Translation gives CASSQVWGATYNSPLHF.

V is TRBV5-4 and J is TRBJ2-1, with 8 nucleotides matching TRBD2. V shed 0 bases, J shed 2 bases, and the junction held 4 bases outside the gene matches. The CDR3 contains 16 residues. Per the germline V gene, CDR1 is SGHNT and CDR2 is YYREEE (reference sequence). In DNA, the CDR3 is TGTGCCAGCAGCTTGGCCCAGGGACTAGCCTACAATGAGCAGTTCTTC. Encoded protein: CASSLAQGLAYNEQFF.

The CDR3 nucleotides are TGTGCCAGCAAATGGGGGAGTATCCGGACTAGCCGACCTTCGAACACCGGGGAGCTGTTTTTT. It codes for CASKWGSIRTSRPSNTGELFF. The V call is TRBV7-8, the J call TRBJ2-2, with 8 nucleotides matching TRBD2. Looked up from germline, CDR1 is SGHVS and CDR2 is FQNEAQ. This CDR3 comprises 21 residues. The V gene end was trimmed by 7 bases and the J gene end by 0 bases; junction bases not matched to a gene: 22.

About this clone itself: Other nucleotide sequences in the sample specify the same CDR3. The rearrangement joins TRBV12-3 or TRBV12-4 to TRBJ1-1; D unresolved. V dropped 1 base and J dropped 0 bases, with 3 bases sitting between them. The CDR3 covers 13 residues. The CDR3: CASSLGMNTEAFF. CDR3 DNA: TGTGCCAGCAGTTTAGGAATGAACACTGAAGCTTTCTTT.

The sample holds one count of this clone. This chain connects TRBV13 to TRBJ2-1; D is uncertain. This CDR3 spans 13 amino acids. Germline V lookup: CDR1 PRHDT, CDR2 FYEKMQ (reference sequence). V lost 6 bases and J lost 9, with 15 bases in between. The CDR3 spells CASRSASKAEQFF. The CDR3, as DNA: TGTGCCAGCAGGTCTGCCTCGAAGGCTGAGCAGTTCTTC. Combining the CDR3 with reference TRBV13 and TRBJ2-1 gives the whole variable domain AAGVIQSPRHLIKEKRETATLKCYPIPRHDTVYWYQQGPGQDPQFLISFYEKMQSDKGSIPDRFSAQQFSDYHSELNMSSLELGDSALYFCASRSASKAEQFFGPGTRLTVL.

The genes are TRBV28 and TRBJ1-5; D unresolved. This CDR3 spans 12 amino acids. Germline V gene lookup returns CDR1 MDHEN and CDR2 SYDVKM. Trimming stripped 5 bases from V and 9 bases from J, with 11 bases between. CDR3 nucleotides: TGTGCCAGCAGTCATACGGAACGGCCCCAGCATTTT. It encodes CASSHTERPQHF.

This chain joins TRBV4-2 and TRBJ2-3; D unclear. In germline, CDR1 is LGHNA, CDR2 YNFKEQ. This CDR3 is 14 amino acids long. V was clipped by 0 bases and J by 6 bases, with 10 bases between them. Here the CDR3 DNA reads TGTGCCAGCAGCCAAGATATAGGAGAGGATACGCAGTATTTT. Its translation: CASSQDIGEDTQYF.

V is TRBV7-9 and J is TRBJ1-4; unclear D gene. CDR1 and CDR2 (germline): SEHNR, FQNEAQ (reference sequence). V was cut by 3 bases and J by 7 bases, with 12 bases left in between. The CDR3 contains 14 residues. In nucleotides, the CDR3 is TGTGCCAGCAGCTTGGAGGCGTTGAGTGAAAAACTGTTTTTT. This gives the protein CASSLEALSEKLFF.

This chain uses TRBV11-3 with TRBJ2-1; 10 nucleotides align to TRBD2. The CDR3 totals 18 residues. CDR1 and CDR2 from the germline V gene are SGHNT and YENEEA. The J segment lost 2 bases and the V segment lost 4 bases, leaving 11 bases of the junction unmatched. The CDR3 DNA reads TGTGCCAGCAGCTCTCCGGTTAGCGGGAGGCCCGCCTACAATGAGCAGTTCTTC. Encoded protein: CASSSPVSGRPAYNEQFF.

This clone was observed a single time. The chain carries TRBV18 and TRBJ2-1; TRBD1 matches 9 bases. CDR3 length: 14 residues. Trimming removed 6 bases from V and 9 bases from J; junction bases left unmatched: 9. Germline V gene data show CDR1 as KGHSH and CDR2 as LQKENI. CDR3 residues: CASSSGTGIAEQFF. The DNA for the CDR3 is TGTGCCAGCTCTTCCGGGACAGGGATCGCTGAGCAGTTCTTC.

The gene calls are TRBV7-6 and TRBJ2-3, with D perhaps assigned TRBD1 or TRBD2 (6 bases each). V lost 0 bases, J lost 6 bases, and 16 bases lay in between. The CDR3 has 16 amino acids. Per the germline V gene, CDR1 is SGHVS and CDR2 is FNYEAQ. CDR3 coding DNA: TGTGCCAGCAGCTTAGCAGGGGGGCCTAGGGGGGATACGCAGTATTTT. This encodes CASSLAGGPRGDTQYF. Looking up the rest from reference TRBV7-6 and TRBJ2-3 gives the full variable domain: GAGVSQSPRYKVTKRGQDVALRCDPISGHVSLYWYRQALGQGPEFLTYFNYEAQQDKSGLPNDRFSAERPEGSISTLTIQRTEQRDSAMYRCASSLAGGPRGDTQYFGPGTRLTVL.

The chain has TRBV5-4 and TRBJ2-5; possibly TRBD1 or TRBD2 for D (5 bases each). This CDR3 has 13 amino acids. CDR1 is SGHNT and CDR2 is YYREEE in the germline V gene (reference sequence). Trimming stripped 4 bases from V and 1 base from J, with 8 bases between. Here the CDR3 reads CASSAGTQETQYF. In DNA form, the CDR3 reads TGTGCCAGCAGCGCCGGGACCCAAGAGACCCAGTACTTC.

The V gene is TRBV6-5, the J gene TRBJ1-1, with D tentatively TRBD1 (5 bases). Germline values: CDR1 MNHEY, CDR2 SVGAGI. The CDR3 runs to 15 residues. With 0 bases removed from V and 4 bases from J, the gap between germline ends came to 12 bases. The DNA for the CDR3 is TGTGCCAGCAGTTACTCCCCCGGGCAGGGCACTGAAGCTTTCTTT. It specifies CASSYSPGQGTEAFF.

As DNA, the CDR3 is TGCAGCGTTGTAAGGGAGGGTTACAATGAGCAGTTCTTC. Amino acids: CSVVREGYNEQFF. This chain connects TRBV29-1 to TRBJ2-1; 7 nucleotides agree with TRBD2. After removal of 4 bases from V and 4 bases from J, the junction contained 4 bases not matched to a gene. The germline V gene has CDR1 SQVTM and CDR2 ANQGSEA. This CDR3 comprises 13 residues.

Notes on this clone: At the DNA level, this CDR3 is encoded by other sequences in the same sample as well. The rearrangement links TRBV12-3 or TRBV12-4 to TRBJ2-7; D remains unclear. The CDR3 is made up of 11 amino acids. Trimming stripped 5 bases from V and 0 bases from J, with 2 bases between. The DNA of the CDR3 is TGTGCCAGCAGTCCCTCCTACGAGCAGTACTTC. As protein: CASSPSYEQYF.

This rearrangement joins TRBV6-5 to TRBJ1-2; 8 nucleotides agree with TRBD1. V dropped 7 bases and J dropped 4; count of bases not matched to a gene: 5. The CDR3 contains 13 residues. The germline V gene encodes CDR1 MNHEY and CDR2 SVGAGI. This CDR3 reads CASKPGQAYGYTF. For the CDR3, the DNA is TGTGCCAGCAAACCGGGACAGGCCTATGGCTACACCTTC.

This chain connects TRBV23-1 to TRBJ2-7; D gene ambiguous. TRBV23-1 is designated an ORF whose function remains uncertain. Trimming stripped 2 bases from V and 2 bases from J, with 10 bases between. The CDR3 extends over 14 amino acids. CDR3: CASSQLSGPYEQYF. The CDR3 DNA sequence: TGCGCCAGCAGTCAACTCTCCGGCCCCTACGAGCAGTACTTC.